This passage covers 30 T cell receptor beta chains from one sample sequenced in a study of CD8 T cells in Susac syndrome. The authors reverse transcribed 0.5 to 1 ug RNA with random hexamers. Via MiXCR, TCRdb re-called the immunoSEQ multiplex PCR reads, giving one row per CDR3 protein. The repertoire has around 71,000 distinct CDR3 sequences, 96% of them found once; the top ten carry more than 0.09%. Sequencing used CD4+ T cells from PBMCs. The receptors stem from a human donor with multiple sclerosis.

This rearrangement joins TRBV6-2 or TRBV6-3 to TRBJ2-4, with 8 bases lining up with TRBD1. CDR1 is MNHEY and CDR2 is SVGEGT in the germline V gene. V dropped 10 bases and J dropped 6; count of bases not matched to a gene: 8. The CDR3 has 13 residues. The CDR3: CAIGRDRTNIQYF. CDR3 sequence (DNA): TGTGCCATCGGACGGGACAGGACAAACATTCAGTACTTC.

The CDR3 coding sequence is TGTGCCATCAGTGATGTTGTTCGCCCGGGCTACACCTTC. Translated: CAISDVVRPGYTF. This chain connects TRBV10-3 to TRBJ1-2; D is unresolved. V dropped 3 bases and J dropped 8 bases, with 13 bases sitting between them. This CDR3 region has 13 residues. CDR1 ENHRY and CDR2 SYGVKD come from the germline V gene.

The CDR3 nucleotides read TGTGCCAGCACCTCTAGCGGGGGGGCCGGAAACATTCAGTACTTC. It is translated as CASTSSGGAGNIQYF. The V gene is TRBV6-2 or TRBV6-3, the J gene TRBJ2-4, with 12 bases identical to TRBD2. CDR1 and CDR2 (germline): MNHEY, SVGEGT. This CDR3 is built from 15 residues. V lost 7 bases to trimming and J lost 6 bases; unmatched junction nucleotides: 7.

This chain connects TRBV5-1 to TRBJ2-6, with 8 nucleotides matching TRBD1. The length of the CDR3 is 17 residues. Germline V gives CDR1 SGHRS, CDR2 YFSETQ. The junction had 6 bases not matched to a gene; V was cut back by 4 bases and J by 0 bases. DNA for the CDR3: TGCGCCAGCAGCGTGGACAGGGCCCTCTCTGGGGCCAACGTCCTGACTTTC. Protein: CASSVDRALSGANVLTF.

The chain couples TRBV6-5 to TRBJ2-5; D perhaps matches TRBD2 (6 bases). CDR3 size: 18 residues. Between the trimmed V and J ends, which lost 2 bases and 2 bases, there was a span of 21 bases. Per germline, CDR1 MNHEY and CDR2 SVGAGI. The CDR3 DNA reads TGTGCCAGCAGTTACCTATCGGGAGTCGCGGGCCCTCAAGAGACCCAGTACTTC. Protein: CASSYLSGVAGPQETQYF.

V is TRBV28 and J is TRBJ1-2; D is uncertain. CDR3 length equals 14 residues. Looked up from germline, CDR1 is MDHEN and CDR2 is SYDVKM. V dropped 4 bases and J dropped 8 bases, with 17 bases sitting between them. CDR3 nucleotide sequence: TGTGCCAGCAGTTCCCAGGATTGGGCTGGGGGCTACACCTTC. Translating gives CASSSQDWAGGYTF.

The rearrangement joins TRBV27 to TRBJ1-2; D call uncertain. The V end lost 2 bases, the J end lost 3 bases, and 13 bases lay between the germline ends. The germline gives CDR1 MNHEY, CDR2 SMNVEV (reference sequence). The CDR3 contains 15 residues. In DNA form, the CDR3 reads TGTGCCAGCAGTTTAGTTAGTTCGGGCCACTATGGCTACACCTTC. Encoded protein: CASSLVSSGHYGYTF.

The V call is TRBV4-2, the J call TRBJ2-7; no reliable D call. The germline V and J ends were trimmed by 0 bases and 3 bases, with 9 bases remaining between them. Per germline, CDR1 LGHNA and CDR2 YNFKEQ. The CDR3 is 14 amino acids. CDR3 sequence reads: CASSQDMADYEQYF. The CDR3 DNA is TGTGCCAGCAGCCAAGATATGGCGGACTACGAGCAGTACTTC.

The V gene is TRBV15, the J gene TRBJ2-3; no reliable D call. V lost 0 bases, J lost 5 bases, and 6 bases lay in between. The CDR3 is made up of 13 amino acids. Germline V gives CDR1 LNHNV, CDR2 YYDKDF (reference sequence). The CDR3 DNA follows: TGTGCCACCAGCAGAGATCTGCAAGATACGCAGTATTTT. This codes for CATSRDLQDTQYF.

The rearrangement links TRBV14 to TRBJ2-7, with a possible D match to TRBD2 (6 bases). The CDR3 is 13 residues long. Trimming left V 10 bases short and J 2 bases short, with 15 bases between. Per the germline V gene, CDR1 is SGHDN and CDR2 is FVKESK. The CDR3 protein is CATGTEIPYEQYF. CDR3 DNA sequence: TGTGCCACCGGGACTGAGATCCCCTACGAGCAGTACTTC.

The rearrangement uses TRBV12-3 or TRBV12-4 and TRBJ2-1; 7 bases line up with TRBD1. The CDR3 consists of 13 residues. V lost 5 bases and J lost 9; bases outside the gene matches: 7. The CDR3 loop reads CASSLNRGSEQFF. The CDR3, as DNA: TGTGCCAGCAGTCTTAACAGGGGTAGTGAGCAGTTCTTC.

V usage is TRBV12-3 or TRBV12-4 and J usage is TRBJ2-5, with D hard to call. The CDR3 length is 14 residues. V shed 2 bases and J shed 9 bases, with 16 bases lying between them. CDR3 sequence reads: CASSLRTTEGSQYF. The CDR3 DNA reads TGTGCCAGCAGTTTACGGACCACAGAAGGGTCCCAGTACTTC.

The chain uses TRBV29-1 and TRBJ2-3; D is undetermined. Germline CDR1 is SQVTM and CDR2 is ANQGSEA. V gave up 3 bases and J gave up 4 bases, with 11 bases separating them. This CDR3 is 13 amino acids long. CDR3 loop: CSVEASRADTQYF. CDR3 nucleotide sequence: TGCAGCGTTGAGGCTAGTAGGGCAGATACGCAGTATTTT.

This chain joins TRBV6-2 or TRBV6-3 and TRBJ1-1; D gene uncertain. V dropped 5 bases and J dropped 2 bases, with 9 bases sitting between them. This CDR3 spans 13 amino acids. CDR1 and CDR2 (germline): MNHEY, SVGEGT. CDR3 loop: CASSGSSNTEAFF. DNA for the CDR3: TGTGCCAGCAGTGGTTCTAGCAACACTGAAGCTTTCTTT.

V is TRBV29-1 and J is TRBJ2-5, with D maybe TRBD1 (6 bases). There are 13 residues in the CDR3. Germline V gene lookup returns CDR1 SQVTM and CDR2 ANQGSEA. In nucleotides, the CDR3 is TGCTCCGTTGATCAGGACAGTCGTGAGACCCAGTACTTC. It yields the protein CSVDQDSRETQYF.

The V and J genes are TRBV5-1 and TRBJ2-5; 11 bases are a match to TRBD2. The CDR3 totals 16 residues. CDR1 is SGHRS and CDR2 is YFSETQ in the germline V gene. The junction had 6 bases not matched to a gene; V was cut back by 3 bases and J by 2 bases. The CDR3 sequence: CASSWGLADLQETQYF. The CDR3 DNA sequence: TGCGCCAGCAGCTGGGGACTAGCGGACTTGCAAGAGACCCAGTACTTC.

The genes are TRBV4-2 and TRBJ2-1; the D gene is possibly TRBD2 (7 bases). Germline V lookup: CDR1 LGHNA, CDR2 YNFKEQ. V was shortened by 0 bases and J by 4 bases, with 16 bases between the two germline ends. The CDR3 spans 17 residues. CDR3 residues: CASSQDLRGQGYNEQFF. The CDR3, as DNA: TGTGCCAGCAGCCAAGATCTGCGGGGGCAGGGATACAATGAGCAGTTCTTC.

V is TRBV7-2 and J is TRBJ1-1, with 8 bases lining up with TRBD1. The CDR3 extends over 14 amino acids. V lost 5 bases, J lost 5 bases, and 7 bases stayed unmatched. The germline V gene has CDR1 SGHTA and CDR2 FQGNSA. Written as DNA, the CDR3 is TGTGCCAGCAGCCGACAGGGGTGGAAGACTGAAGCTTTCTTT. Its protein product is CASSRQGWKTEAFF.

V gene TRBV20-1 combines with J gene TRBJ1-2, with unresolved D. Germline CDR1 is DFQATT and CDR2 is SNEGSKA (reference sequence). This CDR3 has 15 residues. V shed 5 bases and J shed 2 bases, with 18 bases lying between them. Here the CDR3 reads CSAGGGAGANYGYTF. The CDR3 nucleotides are TGCAGTGCTGGCGGTGGAGCCGGAGCCAACTATGGCTACACCTTC.

The chain links TRBV28 to TRBJ2-1, with TRBD2 matching 8 bases. Losses at the gene ends were 3 bases for V and 4 bases for J; bases not matched to a gene: 5. CDR1 and CDR2 (germline): MDHEN, SYDVKM. This CDR3 is 15 amino acids long. The CDR3 spells CASSFTGGPYNEQFF. CDR3 nucleotides: TGTGCCAGCAGTTTCACGGGGGGGCCGTACAATGAGCAGTTCTTC.

This chain links TRBV30 with TRBJ1-1; 7 bases are a match to TRBD1. Germline loops: CDR1 GTSNPN, CDR2 SVGIG (reference sequence). J gave up 1 base and V 3 bases, and 5 bases lay outside the gene matches. This CDR3 is 14 amino acids long. The CDR3 loop is CAWSRQGENTEAFF. The DNA of the CDR3 is TGTGCCTGGAGCCGTCAGGGGGAGAACACTGAAGCTTTCTTT.

The CDR3 is CSARPRRQETQYF. CDR3 bases: TGCAGTGCGCGCCCGCGGAGGCAAGAGACCCAGTACTTC. The genes are TRBV20-1 and TRBJ2-5; D is perhaps TRBD2 (5 bases). Germline CDR1 is DFQATT and CDR2 is SNEGSKA (reference sequence). Trimming stripped 6 bases from V and 2 bases from J, with 13 bases between. CDR3 length: 13 residues.

The chain has TRBV12-3 or TRBV12-4 and TRBJ2-2; weak D call: TRBD2 (6 bases). With 6 bases removed from V and 0 bases from J, the gap between germline ends came to 14 bases. The CDR3 covers 16 residues. CDR3 amino acids: CASSKLAAANTGELFF. The CDR3 DNA reads as TGTGCCAGCAGCAAACTAGCCGCAGCGAACACCGGGGAGCTGTTTTTT.

In DNA, the CDR3 is TGCAGTGCTGGACGGGGGGAAGGTTGGCCCCAGCATTTT. It is translated as CSAGRGEGWPQHF. The chain links TRBV20-1 to TRBJ1-5, with a possible D match to TRBD1 (5 bases). Germline-derived CDR1 and CDR2 are DFQATT and SNEGSKA (reference sequence). This CDR3 spans 13 amino acids. V lost 5 bases to trimming and J lost 9 bases, with 17 bases between them.

V is TRBV3-1 and J is TRBJ2-6; D is unclear. This CDR3 is 16 amino acids long. CDR1 LGHDT and CDR2 YNNKEL come from the germline V gene (reference sequence). Trimming removed 1 base at V and 0 bases at J, with 7 bases between. This CDR3 is CASSQGGVSGANVLTF. The CDR3 region has the DNA TGTGCCAGCAGCCAAGGTGGCGTCTCTGGGGCCAACGTCCTGACTTTC.

About this clonotype itself: A junction boundary mismatches the germline segment, possibly from a read error. The rearrangement joins TRBV6-2 or TRBV6-3 to TRBJ1-3; D not certain. The germline V gene encodes CDR1 MNHEY and CDR2 SVGEGT. This CDR3 region has 12 residues. The CDR3: CASSYRGDTIYF. The CDR3 DNA sequence: TGTGCCAGCAGTTATCGTGGAGACACCATATATTTT.

The chain employs TRBV7-6 and TRBJ2-1; possible D gene TRBD2, 5 bases. The CDR3 runs 15 residues. The germline V and J ends were trimmed by 4 bases and 3 bases, with 13 bases remaining between them. Per germline, CDR1 SGHVS and CDR2 FNYEAQ. As DNA, the CDR3 is TGTGCCAGCAGCTCGAGGGCGACCCTCTACAATGAGCAGTTCTTC. Its translation is CASSSRATLYNEQFF. Together with reference TRBV7-6 and TRBJ2-1, the CDR3 gives the full variable domain: GAGVSQSPRYKVTKRGQDVALRCDPISGHVSLYWYRQALGQGPEFLTYFNYEAQQDKSGLPNDRFSAERPEGSISTLTIQRTEQRDSAMYRCASSSRATLYNEQFFGPGTRLTVL.

The rearrangement joins TRBV20-1 to TRBJ1-1, with 9 nucleotides matching TRBD1. The J segment lost 2 bases and the V segment lost 1 base, leaving 11 bases of the junction unmatched. CDR1 is DFQATT and CDR2 is SNEGSKA in the germline V gene (reference sequence). This CDR3 has 17 residues. The CDR3 bases are TGCAGTGCTAGAGTCTCATTCAGGACAGGGGCAAACACTGAAGCTTTCTTT. Residues: CSARVSFRTGANTEAFF.

The chain is built from TRBV13 and TRBJ2-1, with D tentatively TRBD1 or TRBD2 (5 bases each). Between the trimmed V and J ends, which lost 5 bases and 12 bases, there was a span of 11 bases. Germline loops: CDR1 PRHDT, CDR2 FYEKMQ (reference sequence). The CDR3 consists of 11 residues. CDR3 protein: CASSDGAGQFF. The CDR3 DNA follows: TGTGCCAGCAGCGACGGGGCCGGGCAGTTCTTC. The full variable domain, its missing parts supplied by reference TRBV13 and TRBJ2-1, is AAGVIQSPRHLIKEKRETATLKCYPIPRHDTVYWYQQGPGQDPQFLISFYEKMQSDKGSIPDRFSAQQFSDYHSELNMSSLELGDSALYFCASSDGAGQFFGPGTRLTVL.

This sequence joins TRBV29-1 and TRBJ1-1; D is unclear. The CDR3 contains 11 residues. Germline V lookup: CDR1 SQVTM, CDR2 ANQGSEA. Trimming left V 5 bases short and J 1 base short, with 5 bases between. The CDR3 region is CSVRKNTEAFF. DNA of the CDR3: TGCAGCGTTCGGAAGAACACTGAAGCTTTCTTT. The full variable domain, its missing parts supplied by reference TRBV29-1 and TRBJ1-1, is SAVISQKPSRDICQRGTSLTIQCQVDSQVTMMFWYRQQPGQSLTLIATANQGSEATYESGFVIDKFPISRPNLTFSTLTVSNMSPEDSSIYLCSVRKNTEAFFGQGTRLTVV.